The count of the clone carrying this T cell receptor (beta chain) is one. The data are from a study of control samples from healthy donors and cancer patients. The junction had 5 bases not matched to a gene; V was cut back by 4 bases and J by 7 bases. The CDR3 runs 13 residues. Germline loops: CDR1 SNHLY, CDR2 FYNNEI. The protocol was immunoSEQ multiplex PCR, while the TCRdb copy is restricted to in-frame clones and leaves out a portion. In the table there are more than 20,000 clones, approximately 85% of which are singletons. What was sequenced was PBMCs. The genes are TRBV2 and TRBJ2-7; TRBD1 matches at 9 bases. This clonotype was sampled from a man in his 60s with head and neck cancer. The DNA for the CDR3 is TGTGCCAGCAGTGGGGACAGGGTCTGGGAGCAGTACGTC. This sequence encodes CASSGDRVWEQYV.